These 19 T cell receptor beta chains share one sample of origin, sequenced in a study of OX40 agonist ivuxolimab in advanced cancers. Produced via immunoSEQ multiplex PCR; TCRdb's table is partial and in-frame only. The profile shows some 18,000 clones, 65% to 85% of them singletons. This specimen consisted of CD4+ or CD8+ T cells sorted from blood, obtained in a trial of the OX40 agonist ivuxolimab. These receptors came from an adult with an advanced solid tumor such as melanoma, head and neck, liver or kidney cancer.

The rearrangement joins TRBV7-9 to TRBJ2-1, with D possibly being TRBD1 or TRBD2 (5 bases each). The CDR3 length is 16 residues. The germline CDR1 and CDR2 sequences are SEHNR and FQNEAQ (reference sequence). Trimming stripped 1 base from V and 0 bases from J, with 10 bases between. CDR3: CASSLDPGSSYNEQFF. The CDR3 DNA follows: TGTGCCAGCAGCTTAGACCCAGGGAGCTCCTACAATGAGCAGTTCTTC.

The genes are TRBV28 and TRBJ1-6; 7 positions agree with TRBD1. CDR1 is MDHEN, CDR2 SYDVKM, per germline. V shed 5 bases, J shed 4 bases, and the junction held 5 bases outside the gene matches. CDR3 length equals 15 residues. CDR3 DNA sequence: TGTGCCAGCAGTCTTCCGGGACAGTATAATTCACCCCTCCACTTT. Its translation is CASSLPGQYNSPLHF.

V and J are TRBV9 and TRBJ1-1, with D perhaps TRBD1 (6 bases). Per the germline V gene, CDR1 is SGDLS and CDR2 is YYNGEE. The CDR3 length is 17 residues. V shed 2 bases and J shed 3 bases, with 20 bases lying between them. The CDR3: CASSVGKLGGLDTEAFF. The DNA of the CDR3 is TGTGCCAGCAGCGTGGGCAAGTTGGGGGGGCTCGACACTGAAGCTTTCTTT.

This chain uses TRBV27 with TRBJ1-5; TRBD1 aligns across 9 bases. Germline CDR1 is MNHEY and CDR2 is SMNVEV (reference sequence). The CDR3 consists of 15 residues. V shed 8 bases, J shed 1 base, and the junction held 6 bases outside the gene matches. The CDR3 sequence: CASRYRGLSNQPQHF. The CDR3 DNA reads as TGTGCCAGCCGATACAGGGGGCTAAGCAATCAGCCCCAGCATTTT.

This clone was observed a handful of times. This chain joins TRBV7-9 and TRBJ2-3; D remains ambiguous. V was pared by 1 base and J by 6 bases, with 5 bases between. Germline V gene lookup returns CDR1 SEHNR and CDR2 FQNEAQ (reference sequence). The CDR3 has 12 amino acids. The CDR3 sequence: CASSLGADTQYF. The CDR3 DNA sequence: TGTGCCAGCAGCTTAGGGGCGGATACGCAGTATTTT.

J is TRBJ1-5 and V is TRBV28; no reliable D call. There are 15 residues in the CDR3. The germline V gene encodes CDR1 MDHEN and CDR2 SYDVKM. The V end was cut by 3 bases, the J end by 0 bases, with 9 bases between. In DNA form, the CDR3 reads TGTGCCAGCAGTTTGCGGGGTTATAGCAATCAGCCCCAGCATTTT. Its translation is CASSLRGYSNQPQHF.

The rearrangement uses TRBV21-1 and TRBJ1-4. TRBV21-1 is noted as a pseudogene. The CDR3 has 15 residues. CDR3 DNA: TGTGCCAGCAGCAAATGGAGGAGGGTTAGGGAAAAACTGTTTTTT. As protein: CASSKWRRVREKLFF.

The chain employs TRBV7-3 and TRBJ2-5; 8 bases line up with TRBD2. Looked up from germline, CDR1 is SGHTA and CDR2 is FQGTGA. This CDR3 has 15 amino acids. J gave up 5 bases and V 3 bases, and 8 bases lay outside the gene matches. The CDR3 protein is CASSFGSGAGETQYF. CDR3 sequence (DNA): TGTGCCAGCAGCTTCGGTAGCGGGGCGGGGGAGACCCAGTACTTC.

This chain joins TRBV28 and TRBJ2-1, with 7 positions matching TRBD1. CDR3 length: 13 residues. The V segment lost 8 bases and the J segment 12 bases; nucleotides outside the gene matches: 13. Germline V CDR1 and CDR2: MDHEN, SYDVKM. For the CDR3, the DNA is TGTGCCAGCGGAGGACAGGCTGGTCCTGCGCAGTTCTTC. Protein: CASGGQAGPAQFF.

CDR3 DNA sequence: TGTGCCAGCAGCTTAAGGCGGGGGGCCAGGGATGAGCAGTTCTTC. The encoded protein is CASSLRRGARDEQFF. The chain uses TRBV11-2 and TRBJ2-1; 8 bases are shared with TRBD2. Looked up from germline, CDR1 is SGHAT and CDR2 is FQNNGV. The ends lost 2 bases at V and 8 bases at J; junction bases unmatched: 8. CDR3 length: 15 residues.

The table lists this clone with a few counts. The CDR3 does not end in the conserved phenylalanine or tryptophan, so this is likely a read error. The DNA is omitted, as the CDR3 cannot be located on it reliably, and the CDR3 follows TCRdb's listing. The V and J genes are TRBV2 and TRBJ2-7; TRBD1 reflects the table's D call only, with no check against the DNA. CDR1 and CDR2 (germline): SNHLY, FYNNEI. The CDR3 is made up of 10 amino acids, end residues included. The CDR3 region is CASIDGNRSP.

CDR3 nucleotides: TGTGCCAGCAGTTCACCCCGGGACAGGGTTTCTGGAAACACCATATATTTT. This codes for CASSSPRDRVSGNTIYF. This sequence joins TRBV7-9 and TRBJ1-3, with 9 bases that match TRBD1. Germline CDR1 is SEHNR and CDR2 is FQNEAQ (reference sequence). The CDR3 contains 17 residues. The ends lost 6 bases at V and 1 base at J; junction bases unmatched: 10.

V gene TRBV10-1 combines with J gene TRBJ2-1; unclear D gene. Germline V CDR1 and CDR2: WNHNN, SYGVQD (reference sequence). The length of the CDR3 is 13 residues. V gave up 6 bases and J gave up 3 bases, with 9 bases separating them. The CDR3: CASSPSYYNEQFF. The DNA for the CDR3 is TGCGCCAGCAGCCCTAGTTACTACAATGAGCAGTTCTTC.

The rearrangement uses TRBV19 and TRBJ2-1, with 7 bases that match TRBD2. Trimming at V came to 7 bases and at J to 4 bases, leaving 7 bases not matched to a gene. CDR3 length: 14 residues. CDR1 is LNHDA, CDR2 SQIVND, per germline (reference sequence). The CDR3 coding sequence is TGTGCCAGTACCCCTTGGGAGGGTTACAATGAGCAGTTCTTC. Amino acids: CASTPWEGYNEQFF.

The V and J genes are TRBV6-1 and TRBJ2-3, with D unclear. The CDR3 runs to 13 residues. V shed 3 bases and J shed 4 bases, with 8 bases lying between them. Germline CDR1 MNHNS, CDR2 SASEGT. The DNA of the CDR3 is TGTGCCAGCAGTGACAGTTGGGCAGATACGCAGTATTTT. Amino acid sequence: CASSDSWADTQYF.

This clone was seen a handful of times. V and J are TRBV19 and TRBJ1-1; D is possibly TRBD1 (6 bases). CDR1 and CDR2 from the germline V gene are LNHDA and SQIVND (reference sequence). This CDR3 is built from 14 residues. V was clipped by 4 bases and J by 1 base, with 10 bases between them. The DNA of the CDR3 is TGTGCCAGTAGTACTCCGACAGGGAACACTGAAGCTTTCTTT. It translates to CASSTPTGNTEAFF.

The V and J genes are TRBV9 and TRBJ2-7; either TRBD1 or TRBD2 may supply D (5 bases each). Germline CDR1 reads SGDLS; CDR2 reads YYNGEE. Trimming pared 0 bases from V and 9 bases from J, leaving 22 bases between. The CDR3 loop spans 16 amino acids. The CDR3 sequence: CASSVEGQSGPDGQYF. The CDR3 bases are TGTGCCAGCAGCGTAGAAGGTCAGTCGGGGCCAGATGGGCAGTACTTC.

This clone is categorized as medium-sized. The chain employs TRBV27 and TRBJ1-2; D not certain. Germline V gene data show CDR1 as MNHEY and CDR2 as SMNVEV (reference sequence). The CDR3 length is 13 residues. Deletions cut 6 bases from V and 8 bases from J, with 16 bases between. CDR3 amino acids: CASSFTVADGYTF. Here the CDR3 DNA reads TGTGCCAGCAGCTTTACGGTAGCTGACGGCTACACCTTC.

The rearrangement links TRBV7-3 to TRBJ2-5; 12 bases map to TRBD2. Losses at the gene ends were 5 bases for V and 5 bases for J; bases not matched to a gene: 9. CDR1 and CDR2 from the germline V gene are SGHTA and FQGTGA. The CDR3 extends over 16 amino acids. The DNA of the CDR3 is TGTGCCAGCAGCCCAGGGACTAGCGGGCGAACGGAGACCCAGTACTTC. It encodes CASSPGTSGRTETQYF.